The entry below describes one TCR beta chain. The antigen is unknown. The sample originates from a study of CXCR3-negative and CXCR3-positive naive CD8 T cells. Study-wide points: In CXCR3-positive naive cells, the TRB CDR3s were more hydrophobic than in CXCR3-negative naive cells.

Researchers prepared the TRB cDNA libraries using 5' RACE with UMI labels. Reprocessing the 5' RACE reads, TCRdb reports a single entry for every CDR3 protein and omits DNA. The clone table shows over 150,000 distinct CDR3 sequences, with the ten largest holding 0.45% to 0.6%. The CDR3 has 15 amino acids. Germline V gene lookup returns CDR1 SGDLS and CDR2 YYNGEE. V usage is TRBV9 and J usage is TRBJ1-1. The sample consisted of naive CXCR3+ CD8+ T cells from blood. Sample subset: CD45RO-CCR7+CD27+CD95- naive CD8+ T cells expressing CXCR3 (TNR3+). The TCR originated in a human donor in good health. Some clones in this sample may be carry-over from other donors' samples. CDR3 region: CASSEQPITNTEAFF.